A single sample is the source of the 23 T cell receptor beta chains below, sequenced in a study of T-cell reconstitution after alpha-beta-depleted transplantation in children. Unique molecular identifiers tagged the TCRbeta library. From the PCR reads, TCRdb called clonotypes with MiXCR, one entry per CDR3 protein. This table has about 690,000 distinct CDR3 sequences, approximately 15% appearing once. Specimen: PBMCs from the stem cell graft donor, collected from the stem cell graft. These receptors were collected from a human donor who donated a stem cell graft to a child with acute myeloid leukemia.

This sequence joins TRBV5-1 and TRBJ1-2; D is perhaps TRBD1 (6 bases). V lost 0 bases and J 7 bases, leaving 13 bases between the germline ends. The CDR3 totals 14 residues. The germline V gene has CDR1 SGHRS and CDR2 YFSETQ. The CDR3 spells CASSLAPDRGGYTF. For the CDR3, the DNA is TGCGCCAGCAGCTTGGCCCCGGACAGAGGTGGCTACACCTTC.

Ten or more counts support this clonotype. This rearrangement joins TRBV5-6 to TRBJ2-7; perhaps TRBD1 as D (5 bases). From germline, CDR1 is SGHDT and CDR2 YYEEEE. V dropped 4 bases and J dropped 2 bases, with 13 bases sitting between them. This CDR3 has 14 amino acids. CDR3 region: CASSLGLGAYEQYF. DNA of the CDR3: TGTGCCAGCAGCCTGGGGCTAGGGGCCTACGAGCAGTACTTC.

CDR3 residues: CASSLLTGQSNQPQHF. The CDR3 DNA reads TGTGCCAGCAGCTTATTAACAGGACAGAGCAATCAGCCCCAGCATTTT. This sequence joins TRBV7-8 and TRBJ1-5; D might be TRBD1 (6 bases). V was cut by 2 bases and J by 1 base, with 12 bases left in between. Per germline, CDR1 SGHVS and CDR2 FQNEAQ. The CDR3 sequence is 16 residues long. The full variable domain, rest sourced from reference TRBV7-8 and TRBJ1-5, is GAGVSQSPRYKVAKRGQDVALRCDPISGHVSLFWYQQALGQGPEFLTYFQNEAQLDKSGLPSDRFFAERPEGSVSTLKIQRTQQEDSAVYLCASSLLTGQSNQPQHFGDGTRLSIL.

In this sample, this clonotype turned up many times. J is TRBJ1-5 and V is TRBV12-3 or TRBV12-4, with unresolved D. V was shortened by 1 base and J by 1 base, with 8 bases between the two germline ends. The CDR3 runs 15 residues. The CDR3 DNA reads TGTGCCAGCAGTTTAGAGGGTCTAAGCAATCAGCCCCAGCATTTT. Protein: CASSLEGLSNQPQHF.

This clonotype was detected only a few times. The genes are TRBV7-3 and TRBJ1-2; tentatively, D is TRBD1 (5 bases). The V and J ends lost 5 bases and 4 bases respectively, with 14 bases between them. CDR3 length equals 14 residues. CDR1 is SGHTA and CDR2 is FQGTGA in the germline V gene. CDR3 sequence reads: CASSHGGQGYGYTF. The DNA for the CDR3 is TGTGCCAGCAGCCACGGGGGTCAAGGCTATGGCTACACCTTC.

The table lists this clonotype with a few counts. In DNA form, the CDR3 reads TGTGCCAGCAGTCCTTCTTGGGTAGCGGAGGGCACAGATACGCAGTATTTT. This translates into CASSPSWVAEGTDTQYF. J is TRBJ2-3 and V is TRBV12-3 or TRBV12-4, with a possible D match to TRBD2 (6 bases). The CDR3 is 17 amino acids. V shed 5 bases and J shed 1 base, with 19 bases lying between them.

This sequence joins TRBV10-3 and TRBJ1-5; the D is unclear. The CDR3 is 15 amino acids. V was trimmed by 2 bases and J by 0 bases, leaving 8 bases between them. CDR1 is ENHRY and CDR2 is SYGVKD in the germline V gene. This chain's CDR3 is CAISETADSNQPQHF. The DNA for the CDR3 is TGTGCCATCAGTGAGACAGCTGATAGCAATCAGCCCCAGCATTTT.

The CDR3 DNA reads as TGTGCCAGCAGCTCGTCGACAGGGGGGGGAGATACGCAGTATTTT. Protein sequence: CASSSSTGGGDTQYF. V usage is TRBV7-3 and J usage is TRBJ2-3, with 9 nucleotides matching TRBD1. The V and J ends lost 4 bases and 5 bases, in that order; junction bases with no gene match: 7. The CDR3 totals 15 residues. CDR1 is SGHTA and CDR2 is FQGTGA in the germline V gene.

Ten or more counts support this clonotype. The chain uses TRBV20-1 and TRBJ1-5, with D perhaps TRBD1 (6 bases). Germline CDR1 and CDR2: DFQATT and SNEGSKA (reference sequence). This CDR3 has 14 residues. The V end was cut by 3 bases, the J end by 6 bases, with 15 bases between. CDR3 sequence (DNA): TGCAGTGCTAGGGACCGGGGGGCTGGTCAGCCCCAGCATTTT. Translation gives CSARDRGAGQPQHF.

On this clonotype: An end of the junction does not agree with germline; a read error may underlie this. V gene TRBV27 combines with J gene TRBJ1-5, with 7 bases matching TRBD1. This CDR3 spans 16 amino acids. Looked up from germline, CDR1 is MNHEY and CDR2 is SMNVEV (reference sequence). The CDR3: CASCLFGGGFVQPQHF. The CDR3 coding sequence is TGTGCCAGCTGTTTATTTGGAGGGGGCTTTGTACAGCCCCAGCATTTT.

This clonotype was observed many times. The chain employs TRBV12-3 or TRBV12-4 and TRBJ2-1; D perhaps matches TRBD2 (6 bases). Trimming left V 6 bases short and J 8 bases short, with 11 bases between. The length of the CDR3 is 12 residues. Here the CDR3 reads CASSPGGDEQFF. The CDR3 nucleotides are TGTGCCAGCAGCCCCGGGGGAGATGAGCAGTTCTTC.

This clonotype was detected only a few times. The V and J genes are TRBV7-2 and TRBJ1-5, with TRBD1 as a possible D gene (6 bases). The ends were cut back, 3 bases at V and 5 bases at J, with 11 bases in the middle. CDR3 size: 14 residues. Per germline, CDR1 SGHTA and CDR2 FQGNSA. The chain's CDR3 is CASSFRQDHQPQHF. Here the CDR3 DNA reads TGTGCCAGCAGCTTTAGACAGGACCATCAGCCCCAGCATTTT.

This clonotype came up a few times. V is TRBV10-3 and J is TRBJ2-3; D possibly corresponds to TRBD2 (6 bases). This CDR3 has 13 residues. CDR1 is ENHRY and CDR2 is SYGVKD in the germline V gene. Trimming removed 4 bases from V and 5 bases from J, with 10 bases in between. The CDR3 bases are TGTGCCATCAGTGGGGGGGAGAGAGATACGCAGTATTTT. It specifies CAISGGERDTQYF.

This clonotype was seen only a few times. This chain links TRBV12-3 or TRBV12-4 with TRBJ2-6; D is unresolved. The V end was cut by 4 bases, the J end by 0 bases, with 7 bases between. The CDR3 is 15 amino acids. CDR3 amino acids: CASSSAVSGANVLTF. The DNA for the CDR3 is TGTGCCAGCAGTTCTGCAGTCTCTGGGGCCAACGTCCTGACTTTC.

The rearrangement joins TRBV11-3 to TRBJ2-3; no definite D call. Looked up from germline, CDR1 is SGHNT and CDR2 is YENEEA. V was trimmed by 1 base and J by 4 bases, leaving 9 bases between them. The CDR3 runs to 14 residues. CDR3 nucleotides: TGTGCCAGCAGCTTAGTAACGGTGTCAGATACGCAGTATTTT. Protein product: CASSLVTVSDTQYF.

The sample holds a few counts of this clonotype. The CDR3 region is CASSLSGSSFSYEQYF. DNA for the CDR3: TGTGCCAGCAGCTTAAGTGGATCTTCTTTCTCCTACGAGCAGTACTTC. The chain recombines TRBV7-8 with TRBJ2-7; D gene ambiguous. V dropped 2 bases and J dropped 0 bases, with 14 bases sitting between them. The germline gives CDR1 SGHVS, CDR2 FQNEAQ. CDR3 length: 16 amino acids.

The chain combines TRBV4-3 with TRBJ2-7, with TRBD1 matching over 7 bases. The CDR3 is 18 amino acids. Germline V gives CDR1 LGHNA, CDR2 YSLEER. The V segment lost 0 bases and the J segment 4 bases; nucleotides outside the gene matches: 15. CDR3 loop: CASSQEWPGQFAVYEQYF. CDR3 coding DNA: TGCGCCAGCAGCCAAGAATGGCCGGGACAGTTCGCCGTTTACGAGCAGTACTTC.

The chain combines TRBV24-1 with TRBJ2-3; unclear D gene. The CDR3 is 12 amino acids. Trimming removed 10 bases at V and 4 bases at J, with 11 bases between. Germline V gene data show CDR1 as KGHDR and CDR2 as SFDVKD. CDR3 sequence reads: CATGSAADTQYF. CDR3 DNA sequence: TGTGCCACAGGATCGGCTGCAGATACGCAGTATTTT.

In this sample, this clonotype turned up a few times. The chain links TRBV27 to TRBJ2-2; 7 bases map to TRBD1. V lost 6 bases, J lost 4 bases, and 5 bases stayed unmatched. Germline V gene sequence: CDR1 MNHEY, CDR2 SMNVEV (reference sequence). The CDR3 loop spans 14 amino acids. The CDR3 sequence is CASRPGTATGELFF. The CDR3 bases are TGTGCCAGCAGGCCCGGGACAGCCACCGGGGAGCTGTTTTTT.

J is TRBJ1-4 and V is TRBV4-3, with D possibly matching TRBD1 (5 bases). This CDR3 comprises 16 residues. The germline V gene has CDR1 LGHNA and CDR2 YSLEER. The V end lost 0 bases, the J end lost 8 bases, and 16 bases lay between the germline ends. DNA for the CDR3: TGCGCCAGCAGCCAAGATCTCGGGGGGGGGTGGGAAAAACTGTTTTTT. Translation: CASSQDLGGGWEKLFF.

This clonotype was counted between two and nine times. The V call is TRBV5-1, the J call TRBJ2-5, with D perhaps matching TRBD1 (5 bases). The CDR3 sequence is 16 residues long. The V gene's germline CDR1 is SGHRS and CDR2 YFSETQ. Between the trimmed V and J ends, which lost 0 bases and 7 bases, there was a span of 19 bases. DNA of the CDR3: TGCGCCAGCAGCTTGGCACAGTTCCAGGGCAGTCCGACCCAGTACTTC. Its translation is CASSLAQFQGSPTQYF.

The V gene is TRBV24-1, the J gene TRBJ2-5; TRBD2 matches 7 bases. Germline CDR1 is KGHDR and CDR2 is SFDVKD. This CDR3 region has 13 residues. The J segment lost 5 bases and the V segment lost 6 bases, leaving 5 bases of the junction unmatched. DNA of the CDR3: TGTGCCACCAGTACAGCGGGGAGGGAGACCCAGTACTTC. Translation: CATSTAGRETQYF.

This clonotype was observed a few times. The J gene is TRBJ2-1, the V gene TRBV10-3; possible D gene TRBD2, 5 bases. This CDR3 is 15 amino acids long. CDR1 and CDR2 (germline): ENHRY, SYGVKD. Trimming took off 4 bases at V and 10 bases at J, with 20 bases between the two ends. This CDR3 is CAISVGVTQTYEQFF. The CDR3 DNA follows: TGTGCCATCAGTGTCGGGGTGACACAAACGTACGAGCAGTTCTTC.